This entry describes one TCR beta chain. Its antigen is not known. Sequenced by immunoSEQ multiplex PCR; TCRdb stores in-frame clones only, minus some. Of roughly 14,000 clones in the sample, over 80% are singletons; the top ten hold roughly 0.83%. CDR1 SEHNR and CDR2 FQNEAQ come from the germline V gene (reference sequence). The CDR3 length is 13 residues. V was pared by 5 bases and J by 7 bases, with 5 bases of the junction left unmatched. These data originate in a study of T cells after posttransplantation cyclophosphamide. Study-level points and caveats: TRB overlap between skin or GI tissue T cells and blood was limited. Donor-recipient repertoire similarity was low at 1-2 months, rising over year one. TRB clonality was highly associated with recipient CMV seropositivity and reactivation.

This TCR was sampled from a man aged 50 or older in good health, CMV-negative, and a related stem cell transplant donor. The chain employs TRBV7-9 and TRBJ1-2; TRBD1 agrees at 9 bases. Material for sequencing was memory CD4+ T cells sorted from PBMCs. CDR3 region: CASSAGQGGGYTF. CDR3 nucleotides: TGTGCCAGCAGCGCGGGACAGGGCGGTGGCTACACCTTC. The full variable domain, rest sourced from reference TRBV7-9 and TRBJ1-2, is DTGVSQNPRHKITKRGQNVTFRCDPISEHNRLYWYRQTLGQGPEFLTYFQNEAQLEKSRLLSDRFSAERPKGSFSTLEIQRTEQGDSAMYLCASSAGQGGGYTFGSGTRLTVV.